Presented here are 29 T cell receptor beta chains from one specimen sequenced in a study of T cell responses to AZD1222 COVID-19 vaccine. TCRdb keeps only in-frame clones here, not all; method: immunoSEQ multiplex PCR. The data hold 150,000 to 190,000 clones, with 85% to 90% observed a single time. The sample here was peripheral blood, taken 28 days after the second AZD1222 dose. The receptors were sampled from an adult who received the AZD1222 COVID-19 vaccine.

This clone has a single count. V is TRBV28 and J is TRBJ1-1; D not certain. V was pared by 1 base and J by 11 bases, with 11 bases between. CDR1 is MDHEN and CDR2 is SYDVKM in the germline V gene. The CDR3 contains 12 residues. CDR3 sequence reads: CASSLSVGRAFF. The CDR3 region has the DNA TGTGCCAGCAGTTTATCGGTAGGGAGGGCTTTCTTT.

CDR3 in amino acids: CASPCENEQYF. Written as DNA, the CDR3 is TGTGCAAGCCCCTGCGAGAACGAGCAGTACTTC. The rearrangement links TRBV5-4 to TRBJ2-7; D gene ambiguous. The CDR3 has 11 amino acids. Germline loops: CDR1 SGHNT, CDR2 YYREEE (reference sequence).

This chain's CDR3 is CASSQDLGLVVNEQFF. CDR3 DNA: TGTGCCAGCAGCCAAGATCTGGGACTAGTAGTCAATGAGCAGTTCTTC. The chain has TRBV3-1 (or the pseudogene TRBV3-2) and TRBJ2-1; 8 positions match TRBD2. Germline CDR1 LGHDT, CDR2 YNNKEL (reference sequence). CDR3 size: 16 residues. V gave up 0 bases and J gave up 6 bases; unmatched junction bases: 7.

The chain joins TRBV7-9 to TRBJ2-7; tentatively, D is TRBD2 (7 bases). The germline V gene encodes CDR1 SEHNR and CDR2 FQNEAQ (reference sequence). This CDR3 spans 13 amino acids. With 5 bases removed from V and 3 bases from J, the gap between germline ends came to 11 bases. The CDR3 DNA sequence: TGTGCCAGCAGCCAAGGGGGGGACTACGAGCAGTACTTC. Protein: CASSQGGDYEQYF. Looking up the rest from reference TRBV7-9 and TRBJ2-7 gives the full variable domain: DTGVSQNPRHKITKRGQNVTFRCDPISEHNRLYWYRQTLGQGPEFLTYFQNEAQLEKSRLLSDRFSAERPKGSFSTLEIQRTEQGDSAMYLCASSQGGDYEQYFGPGTRLTVT.

This rearrangement joins TRBV5-3 to TRBJ1-1; no firm D call. TRBV5-3 belongs to the ORF category, with a function that is uncertain. V was clipped by 3 bases and J by 7 bases, with 4 bases between them. The length of the CDR3 is 10 residues. CDR3 nucleotide sequence: TGTGCCAGAAGCTCCCGTGAAGCTTTCTTT. Its protein product is CARSSREAFF.

The chain combines TRBV14 with TRBJ2-1; D possibly corresponds to TRBD2 (6 bases). Per the germline V gene, CDR1 is SGHDN and CDR2 is FVKESK. The CDR3 is 15 residues long. Trimming stripped 4 bases from V and 5 bases from J, with 15 bases between. CDR3 DNA sequence: TGTGCCAGCAGCCCGGCGGGACGTTTTAACAATGAGCAGTTCTTC. Translated, it gives CASSPAGRFNNEQFF.

This chain joins TRBV6-2 or TRBV6-3 and TRBJ2-1, with D unclear. CDR3 size: 16 residues. Germline V gene lookup returns CDR1 MNHEY and CDR2 SVGEGT. The V and J ends lost 2 bases and 7 bases respectively, with 18 bases between them. CDR3 residues: CASSYNGALGVNEQFF. The CDR3 DNA is TGTGCCAGCAGTTACAACGGAGCCCTTGGTGTAAATGAGCAGTTCTTC.

The chain carries TRBV19 and TRBJ2-7; a possible D gene is TRBD2 (6 bases). In germline, CDR1 is LNHDA, CDR2 SQIVND (reference sequence). Between the trimmed V and J ends, which lost 2 bases and 2 bases, there was a span of 13 bases. This CDR3 contains 15 residues. The chain's CDR3 is CASSILGTPTYEQYF. The CDR3 DNA follows: TGTGCCAGTAGTATACTGGGGACTCCGACCTACGAGCAGTACTTC.

The V call is TRBV7-2, the J call TRBJ2-1, with no clear D. Germline V gene lookup returns CDR1 SGHTA and CDR2 FQGNSA. The CDR3 extends over 14 amino acids. Trimming removed 5 bases from V and 10 bases from J, with 18 bases in between. Here the CDR3 reads CASSELLTAPEQFF. CDR3 DNA sequence: TGTGCCAGCAGCGAACTATTGACGGCGCCGGAGCAGTTCTTC. The full variable domain, completed using reference TRBV7-2 and TRBJ2-1, is GAGVSQSPSNKVTEKGKDVELRCDPISGHTALYWYRQSLGQGLEFLIYFQGNSAPDKSGLPSDRFSAERTGGSVSTLTIQRTQQEDSAVYLCASSELLTAPEQFFGPGTRLTVL.

For the CDR3, the DNA is TGTGCCAGCAGCGTACAGCACACGAACACTGAAGCTTTCTTT. It encodes CASSVQHTNTEAFF. The V call is TRBV9, the J call TRBJ1-1; no firm D call. Trimming took off 1 base at V and 1 base at J, with 8 bases between the two ends. The germline gives CDR1 SGDLS, CDR2 YYNGEE. The CDR3 is made up of 14 amino acids.

The chain uses TRBV7-2 and TRBJ1-1; no reliable D call. V lost 1 base to trimming and J lost 0 bases, with 9 bases between them. The germline V gene has CDR1 SGHTA and CDR2 FQGNSA. The CDR3 runs 15 residues. CDR3 nucleotide sequence: TGTGCCAGCAGCTTAGGCCGGCAACTGAACACTGAAGCTTTCTTT. Translation gives CASSLGRQLNTEAFF. Drawing the rest from reference TRBV7-2 and TRBJ1-1, the complete variable domain is GAGVSQSPSNKVTEKGKDVELRCDPISGHTALYWYRQSLGQGLEFLIYFQGNSAPDKSGLPSDRFSAERTGGSVSTLTIQRTQQEDSAVYLCASSLGRQLNTEAFFGQGTRLTVV.

V usage is TRBV6-6 and J usage is TRBJ2-7; D ambiguous. The germline CDR1 and CDR2 sequences are MNHNY and SVGAGI (reference sequence). Between the trimmed V and J ends, which lost 6 bases and 2 bases, there was a span of 17 bases. The CDR3 contains 15 residues. CDR3 bases: TGTGCCAGCAGCGGTCGGGCCAGCGCCACCTACGAGCAGTACTTC. This sequence encodes CASSGRASATYEQYF.

The CDR3 is CASSPPGRGTGELFF. The CDR3 DNA follows: TGTGCCAGCAGCCCCCCAGGGAGGGGTACCGGGGAGCTGTTTTTT. The V gene is TRBV28, the J gene TRBJ2-2, with 7 positions matching TRBD2. The ends lost 6 bases at V and 5 bases at J; junction bases unmatched: 9. Germline V gene data show CDR1 as MDHEN and CDR2 as SYDVKM. The CDR3 is 15 amino acids.

This chain joins TRBV18 and TRBJ2-7; 9 bases agree with TRBD2. This CDR3 region has 14 residues. Germline CDR1 KGHSH, CDR2 LQKENI. The V and J ends lost 6 bases and 2 bases, in that order; junction bases with no gene match: 5. The CDR3 DNA is TGTGCCAGCTCGCGACTAGCGGAGGCCTACGAGCAGTACTTC. Its translation: CASSRLAEAYEQYF.

The chain carries TRBV6-6 and TRBJ2-1; no definite D call. Germline V gene lookup returns CDR1 MNHNY and CDR2 SVGAGI (reference sequence). The CDR3 is 14 amino acids. V shed 7 bases and J shed 2 bases, with 12 bases lying between them. The CDR3 is CASKGQSAYNEQFF. Here the CDR3 DNA reads TGTGCCAGCAAGGGTCAGAGTGCCTACAATGAGCAGTTCTTC.

The chain uses TRBV28 and TRBJ1-5; 8 nucleotides align to TRBD1. The CDR3 is 15 amino acids. The junction had 4 bases not matched to a gene; V was cut back by 5 bases and J by 1 base. Per the germline V gene, CDR1 is MDHEN and CDR2 is SYDVKM. DNA of the CDR3: TGTGCCAGCAGTCCCGGACAGGGAAGCAATCAGCCCCAGCATTTT. It is translated as CASSPGQGSNQPQHF.

The rearrangement joins TRBV7-9 to TRBJ2-5, with D possibly TRBD1 on 5 matching bases. V was cut by 8 bases and J by 5 bases, with 12 bases left in between. This CDR3 has 12 residues. Germline V gives CDR1 SEHNR, CDR2 FQNEAQ (reference sequence). The CDR3 sequence is CASRREKETQYF. CDR3 coding DNA: TGTGCCAGCCGCAGGGAAAAGGAGACCCAGTACTTC.

The genes are TRBV4-1 and TRBJ1-6; D perhaps matches TRBD1 (6 bases). Trimming pared 6 bases from V and 5 bases from J, leaving 14 bases between. This CDR3 spans 15 amino acids. Germline loops: CDR1 MGHRA, CDR2 YSYEKL. CDR3 in DNA: TGCGCCAGCAGTCGACAGGCGGGGGATAATTCACCCCTCCACTTT. It specifies CASSRQAGDNSPLHF.

This clone was seen just once. This chain uses TRBV19 with TRBJ1-1; possible D gene TRBD1, 6 bases. The CDR3 sequence is 15 residues long. From germline, CDR1 is LNHDA and CDR2 SQIVND (reference sequence). Trimming removed 2 bases from V and 5 bases from J, with 15 bases in between. The CDR3 is CASSIKGRGYTEAFF. CDR3 coding DNA: TGTGCCAGTAGTATAAAAGGCAGGGGCTATACTGAAGCTTTCTTT. Complete variable domain (other parts from reference TRBV19 and TRBJ1-1): DGGITQSPKYLFRKEGQNVTLSCEQNLNHDAMYWYRQDPGQGLRLIYYSQIVNDFQKGDIAEGYSVSREKKESFPLTVTSAQKNPTAFYLCASSIKGRGYTEAFFGQGTRLTVV.

This clone has only a few counts. The V gene is TRBV3-1 (or the pseudogene TRBV3-2), the J gene TRBJ2-7; D possibly corresponds to TRBD1 (6 bases). Looked up from germline, CDR1 is LGHDT and CDR2 is YNNKEL (reference sequence). The CDR3 has 12 residues. Trimming took 7 bases from V and 3 from J, leaving 10 bases between them. CDR3 sequence: CASTAQGYEQYF. The CDR3 DNA sequence: TGTGCCAGCACCGCACAGGGCTACGAGCAGTACTTC.

V usage is TRBV25-1 and J usage is TRBJ1-6; D is uncertain. From germline, CDR1 is MGHDK and CDR2 SYGVNS. V was trimmed by 3 bases and J by 6 bases, leaving 3 bases between them. The CDR3 is 12 residues long. The CDR3 sequence is CASSEGNSPLHF. CDR3 in DNA: TGTGCCAGCAGTGAGGGTAATTCACCCCTCCACTTT.

This clone is a singleton in its sample. The chain is built from TRBV7-2 and TRBJ1-5; D is possibly TRBD1 (6 bases). V was trimmed by 1 base and J by 2 bases, leaving 12 bases between them. Germline V gene lookup returns CDR1 SGHTA and CDR2 FQGNSA. The CDR3 extends over 16 amino acids. The chain's CDR3 is CASSLVGRGGNQPQHF. The CDR3 DNA follows: TGTGCCAGCAGCTTAGTTGGCAGGGGTGGCAATCAGCCCCAGCATTTT.

This chain connects TRBV28 to TRBJ1-2; possible D gene TRBD1, 6 bases. V shed 3 bases and J shed 4 bases, with 9 bases lying between them. Germline-derived CDR1 and CDR2 are MDHEN and SYDVKM. This CDR3 has 13 residues. CDR3 region: CASSFGGRYGYTF. The CDR3 nucleotides are TGTGCCAGCAGTTTTGGGGGGCGCTATGGCTACACCTTC.

The rearrangement links TRBV4-1 to TRBJ1-3; 8 nucleotides agree with TRBD1. The CDR3 has 21 residues. After removal of 1 base from V and 1 base from J, the junction contained 18 bases not matched to a gene. The germline gives CDR1 MGHRA, CDR2 YSYEKL. The CDR3 region is CASSQGDRGARLLGSGNTIYF. CDR3 nucleotide sequence: TGCGCCAGCAGCCAAGGAGACAGGGGAGCGAGGTTATTGGGATCTGGAAACACCATATATTTT.

The chain has TRBV28 and TRBJ2-7, with D unresolved. CDR3 length: 15 residues. The ends were cut back, 2 bases at V and 6 bases at J, with 17 bases in the middle. CDR1 MDHEN and CDR2 SYDVKM come from the germline V gene. DNA for the CDR3: TGTGCCAGCAGTTTAACATTTGTTACGTTTGCCGAGCAGTACTTC. This encodes CASSLTFVTFAEQYF. The full variable domain, completed using reference TRBV28 and TRBJ2-7, is DVKVTQSSRYLVKRTGEKVFLECVQDMDHENMFWYRQDPGLGLRLIYFSYDVKMKEKGDIPEGYSVSREKKERFSLILESASTNQTSMYLCASSLTFVTFAEQYFGPGTRLTVT.

This clone was seen once. V usage is TRBV9 and J usage is TRBJ2-7; tentative D call: TRBD2 (6 bases). Trimming shortened V by 4 bases and J by 5 bases, and 16 bases separated the two germline ends. Germline assignment: CDR1 SGDLS and CDR2 YYNGEE. The CDR3 sequence is 14 residues long. This chain's CDR3 is CASSMRDAPNEQYF. The CDR3 region has the DNA TGTGCCAGCAGCATGCGGGACGCACCTAACGAGCAGTACTTC.

This chain connects TRBV28 to TRBJ2-7, with TRBD1 matching over 7 bases. There are 14 residues in the CDR3. CDR1 is MDHEN, CDR2 SYDVKM, per germline. V trimming: 6 bases; J trimming: 4 bases; junction bases outside the gene matches: 9. The DNA of the CDR3 is TGTGCCAGCAGGGGTCCGGGACAGTATTACGAGCAGTACTTC. It codes for CASRGPGQYYEQYF. Full variable domain (remainder filled in from reference TRBV28 and TRBJ2-7): DVKVTQSSRYLVKRTGEKVFLECVQDMDHENMFWYRQDPGLGLRLIYFSYDVKMKEKGDIPEGYSVSREKKERFSLILESASTNQTSMYLCASRGPGQYYEQYFGPGTRLTVT.

This rearrangement joins TRBV2 to TRBJ2-1; D is unresolved. Trimming took off 6 bases at V and 7 bases at J, with 13 bases between the two ends. The germline CDR1 and CDR2 sequences are SNHLY and FYNNEI. This CDR3 has 13 amino acids. The CDR3 spells CASRAFDWNEQFF. As DNA, the CDR3 is TGTGCCAGCAGGGCTTTCGATTGGAATGAGCAGTTCTTC.

This chain joins TRBV19 and TRBJ1-5; 7 bases line up with TRBD1. The CDR3 has 16 amino acids. CDR1 and CDR2 (germline): LNHDA, SQIVND (reference sequence). J gave up 5 bases and V 4 bases, and 11 bases lay outside the gene matches. The chain's CDR3 is CASSTPWGTEDQPQHF. CDR3 sequence (DNA): TGTGCCAGTAGTACCCCCTGGGGGACAGAAGATCAGCCCCAGCATTTT. Variable domain in full (rest from reference TRBV19 and TRBJ1-5): DGGITQSPKYLFRKEGQNVTLSCEQNLNHDAMYWYRQDPGQGLRLIYYSQIVNDFQKGDIAEGYSVSREKKESFPLTVTSAQKNPTAFYLCASSTPWGTEDQPQHFGDGTRLSIL.